This TCR beta chain was sequenced for a study of blood T cell repertoires in COVID-19. The wider study: Sample material is recorded as cDNA or gDNA derived from T cells, B-cell-depleted T cells, or PBMCs.

Germline V lookup: CDR1 SGDLS, CDR2 YYNGEE. Trimming removed 6 bases from V and 4 bases from J, with 16 bases in between. The CDR3 consists of 14 residues. Those enrolled, adults aged about 18 to 95 years, came from about two dozen US areas. Cohort placement rested on clinical history that participants reported themselves. As handled by the study authors: Quantification of nucleated cells was approximated via reference gene primer amplification. Assay used: immunoSEQ multiplex PCR; TCRdb lists only in-frame clones, some missing. The DNA gave D and trimming, while V, J and clone size come from that table. This table holds some 200,000 clones, around 82% found once.

This receptor was identified in a middle-aged man who had recovered from COVID-19. Sequencing input: PBMCs or T cells enriched from blood (not recorded which). The J gene is TRBJ1-1, the V gene TRBV9; possible D gene TRBD1, 5 bases. The CDR3 is CASNRRDQFTEAFF. CDR3 nucleotide sequence: TGTGCCAGCAATCGGAGGGACCAATTCACTGAAGCTTTCTTT.